This T cell receptor beta chain was recorded in a study of CD8+CD57+ T cells in acquired aplastic anemia (dated by TCRdb to 2017 to 2018). As for the study more broadly: A mean of around 3.2 ug of DNA, ranging from roughly 0.18 to 30 ug, was extracted from sorted CD4+ and CD8+ cells. A CD8+CD57+ expansion meant a frequency higher than the mean frequency seen in healthy subjects. Broader findings and caveats from the paper: Fewer than 30 CD8+ CDR3 sequences were found in both patients and controls but appeared to be highly expressed in patients and within the immunodominant clones of the patients. CD8+ Simpson's diversity did not differ significantly between patients and healthy controls (P=0.060).

Patients chosen for sequencing had shown expansion of CD8+CD57+ cells by flow cytometry. All patients had severe acquired aplastic anemia diagnosed by International Study of Aplastic Anemia and Agranulocytosis and Camitta criteria. At the time blood was sampled, none of the patients had received any therapy. The study deep-sequenced TCR repertoires of sorted CD4+ and CD8+ blood T cells from severe aplastic anemia patients and healthy subjects. Patients were enrolled in the USA under clinicaltrials.gov protocols 00001620, 01623167, 00001397, 00071045, 00081523 and 00961064. Ficoll-Paque density gradient centrifugation was used to isolate peripheral blood mononuclear cells. Before DNA was extracted, CD4+ and CD8+ T cells were sorted using either FACS or magnetic beads. TCR beta VDJ combination and CDR3 sequence profiling used genomic DNA as the template. TCR repertoire sequencing was run on an Illumina HiSeq 2000. Per the authors' processing: TRBV/TRBJ rearrangement plots, CDR3 size and DJ length profiles, and Simpson's diversity index were used to evaluate the repertoires. The most abundant DNA sequence in the deep sequencing data was defined as the immunodominant clone. CDR3 amino acid sequences were screened for sharing across subjects and compared with published repertoires and the VDJdb database. TCRdb reworked the public reads: Q25 trimming with fastp, MiXCR clone assembly, productive beta chains retained. CDR3 protein duplicates are merged, each entry listing the most common genes and DNA. None of the V and J calls come from the authors' own analysis; TCRdb made them. The sample table records 150,000 or so distinct CDR3 sequences; about 54% of these occur just once. The ten biggest clones cover less than 15% of the sample.

In regard to this clonotype: It lacks a known antigen. Per-nucleotide qualities are absent, and no much larger clonotype sits a single base away.

CDR1 and CDR2, per the germline V gene (reference sequence), are LNHNV and YYDKDF. V and J are truncated by 0 bases and 6 bases respectively, leaving an intervening sequence of 6 bases. The CDR3 runs 12 amino acids, cysteine and phenylalanine included. Only the CDR3 region is kept as DNA, spanning 36 bases read in frame from base 1. The receptor chain draws on TRBV15 and TRBJ2-7, with the D gene call left open. Sequencing was performed on sorted CD4+, CD8+, or CD8+CD57+ T cells (not recorded which) from PBMCs. This clonotype was sampled from a human donor with aplastic anemia. The CDR3 in this case is CATSRDLSEQYF. The DNA is as follows: TGTGCCACCAGCAGAGATCTTTCCGAGCAGTACTTC.